This TCR beta chain was found in a study of control samples from healthy donors and cancer patients. Losses at the gene ends were 1 base for V and 5 bases for J; bases not matched to a gene: 8. This CDR3 region has 15 residues. In germline, CDR1 is SGHKS, CDR2 YYEKEE (reference sequence). Sequencing was performed with immunoSEQ multiplex PCR; in TCRdb, only in-frame clones are kept and a portion is missing. The table has tens of thousands of clones, 93% seen once; the top ten hold about 1.5%. This receptor was obtained from a woman in her thirties in good health. Sequenced material: blood. The V gene is TRBV5-5, the J gene TRBJ1-1, with 7 bases lining up with TRBD1. CDR3 residues: CASSLFTGVRTEAFF. The CDR3 DNA follows: TGTGCCAGCAGCTTGTTTACAGGGGTTCGGACTGAAGCTTTCTTT. Combining the CDR3 with reference TRBV5-5 and TRBJ1-1 gives the whole variable domain DAGVTQSPTHLIKTRGQQVTLRCSPISGHKSVSWYQQVLGQGPQFIFQYYEKEERGRGNFPDRFSARQFPNYSSELNVNALLLGDSALYLCASSLFTGVRTEAFFGQGTRLTVV.